These 14 T cell receptor beta chains were sequenced from one sample in a study of neurological immune-mediated disorders. The time point was: longitudinal time-point 3. TCRdb called the 5' RACE reads again in MiXCR, with one record for every CDR3 protein. The repertoire holds around 51,000 distinct CDR3 sequences, about an eighth seen once, with roughly 10% in the top ten. What was sequenced was PBMCs. All receptors derive from a male donor with HTLV-1-associated myelopathy (HAM/TSP).

This clonotype occurred many times. This chain links TRBV20-1 with TRBJ1-1, with 9 nucleotides matching TRBD1. Germline V CDR1 and CDR2: DFQATT, SNEGSKA (reference sequence). The CDR3 loop spans 14 amino acids. V trimming: 3 bases; J trimming: 0 bases; junction bases outside the gene matches: 2. CDR3 DNA: TGCAGTGCTAGGACAGGGGGGATGAACACTGAAGCTTTCTTT. This translates into CSARTGGMNTEAFF.

This clonotype was observed at least ten times. This chain joins TRBV5-1 and TRBJ1-1; 9 nucleotides line up with TRBD1. The CDR3 is 17 residues long. Germline values: CDR1 SGHRS, CDR2 YFSETQ. The trim removed 4 bases at V and 1 base at J, leaving 11 bases unmatched. CDR3 in DNA: TGCGCCAGCAGCCACGTCCCGGGACAGGGATCGAACACTGAAGCTTTCTTT. Protein product: CASSHVPGQGSNTEAFF.

There are many counts of this clonotype. CDR3 protein: CASSQDRNSMGTQYF. CDR3 DNA: TGCGCCAGCAGCCAAGATCGGAACAGCATGGGGACCCAGTACTTC. V usage is TRBV4-3 and J usage is TRBJ2-5; D is uncertain. This CDR3 is 15 amino acids long. V was clipped by 0 bases and J by 7 bases, with 15 bases between them. Germline V gene sequence: CDR1 LGHNA, CDR2 YSLEER.

This clonotype was seen repeatedly, ten times or more. CDR3 sequence: CATRSYRGLGPNQPQHF. In nucleotides, the CDR3 is TGTGCCACCAGATCCTATCGGGGCCTCGGGCCCAATCAGCCCCAGCATTTT. This rearrangement joins TRBV15 to TRBJ1-5; D perhaps matches TRBD1 (5 bases). Germline-derived CDR1 and CDR2 are LNHNV and YYDKDF (reference sequence). This CDR3 has 17 residues. The V and J ends lost 6 bases and 3 bases respectively, with 21 bases between them.

This clonotype has at least ten counts. The CDR3 sequence is CASSLRGYNEQFF. As DNA, the CDR3 is TGTGCCAGCAGCTTGAGAGGTTACAATGAGCAGTTCTTC. The rearrangement joins TRBV6-5 to TRBJ2-1; D is unresolved. This CDR3 region has 13 residues. V was pared by 6 bases and J by 4 bases, with 10 bases between. The V gene's germline CDR1 is MNHEY and CDR2 SVGAGI.

This clonotype has a count of ten or more. The chain is built from TRBV4-2 and TRBJ1-5; D gene unclear. The germline V gene has CDR1 LGHNA and CDR2 YNFKEQ. V gave up 0 bases and J gave up 0 bases, with 6 bases separating them. The CDR3 extends over 15 amino acids. CDR3 region: CASSQDGDSNQPQHF. CDR3 DNA: TGTGCCAGCAGCCAAGACGGCGATAGCAATCAGCCCCAGCATTTT.

Many counts were recorded for this clonotype. This chain uses TRBV5-1 with TRBJ2-2; no firm D call. The V gene lost 4 bases and the J gene lost 7 bases, with 11 bases spanning the gap. Germline V gene lookup returns CDR1 SGHRS and CDR2 YFSETQ. This CDR3 has 13 residues. CDR3 in amino acids: CASSGSGYGELFF. CDR3 coding DNA: TGCGCCAGCAGCGGATCTGGGTACGGGGAGCTGTTTTTT.

This clonotype is labeled medium-sized. The CDR3 region is CASSPGRTLPDYEQYF. DNA of the CDR3: TGCGCCAGCAGCCCGGGCAGGACCCTCCCGGACTACGAGCAGTACTTC. V and J are TRBV5-1 and TRBJ2-7; D uncertain. Trimming removed 4 bases from V and 3 bases from J, with 20 bases in between. Germline loops: CDR1 SGHRS, CDR2 YFSETQ. The CDR3 runs 16 residues.

The chain uses TRBV7-9 and TRBJ2-1; D is uncertain. CDR1 and CDR2 (germline): SEHNR, FQNEAQ (reference sequence). V lost 7 bases, J lost 12 bases, and 19 bases lay in between. This CDR3 spans 13 amino acids. CDR3 in DNA: TGTGCCAGCAAAGGCGCGGCGGCGGTGAGGCAGTTCTTC. Its protein product is CASKGAAAVRQFF.

The chain joins TRBV18 to TRBJ2-6, with D possibly being TRBD2 (7 bases). CDR3 length equals 18 residues. CDR1 and CDR2 from the germline V gene are KGHSH and LQKENI. Between the trimmed V and J ends, which lost 1 base and 2 bases, there was a span of 15 bases. The CDR3 loop is CASSPLPRGGTGANVLTF. The CDR3 nucleotides are TGTGCCAGCTCACCACTACCCAGGGGAGGGACTGGGGCCAACGTCCTGACTTTC. Full variable domain (rest looked up from reference TRBV18 and TRBJ2-6): NAGVMQNPRHLVRRRGQEARLRCSPMKGHSHVYWYRQLPEEGLKFMVYLQKENIIDESGMPKERFSAEFPKEGPSILRIQQVVRGDSAAYFCASSPLPRGGTGANVLTFGAGSRLTVL.

This clonotype has ten or more counts. This chain joins TRBV18 and TRBJ1-5; D is perhaps TRBD1 (6 bases). Trimming cost V 1 base and J 4 bases, with 8 bases left between them. The CDR3 runs to 14 residues. Germline loops: CDR1 KGHSH, CDR2 LQKENI. CDR3 coding DNA: TGTGCCAGCTCACCACTTGGACAGAATCAGCCCCAGCATTTT. Protein product: CASSPLGQNQPQHF.

This chain joins TRBV20-1 and TRBJ2-7; possibly TRBD1 for D (5 bases). CDR3 length: 13 residues. V lost 0 bases and J 9 bases, leaving 15 bases between the germline ends. Germline CDR1 is DFQATT and CDR2 is SNEGSKA (reference sequence). The CDR3 DNA reads as TGCAGTGCTAGAGAATATCGACAGCCACCGCAGTACTTC. This codes for CSAREYRQPPQYF.

This clonotype is categorized as medium-sized. The chain combines TRBV28 with TRBJ1-6; 8 nucleotides line up with TRBD1. The CDR3 runs to 16 residues. Germline loops: CDR1 MDHEN, CDR2 SYDVKM. The V segment lost 6 bases and the J segment 10 bases; nucleotides outside the gene matches: 14. The CDR3, as DNA: TGTGCCAGCAGCCCTTGGGCAGGGGGCCCTCGATCACCCCTCCACTTT. It is translated as CASSPWAGGPRSPLHF.

This clonotype was found many times. This chain links TRBV5-1 with TRBJ2-3; 9 nucleotides line up with TRBD1. The CDR3 spans 14 residues. The germline CDR1 and CDR2 sequences are SGHRS and YFSETQ. J lost 5 bases, V lost 0 bases, and 1 base had no gene match. The chain's CDR3 is CASSLVDRGDTQYF. In DNA, the CDR3 is TGCGCCAGCAGCTTGGTGGACAGGGGAGATACGCAGTATTTT.